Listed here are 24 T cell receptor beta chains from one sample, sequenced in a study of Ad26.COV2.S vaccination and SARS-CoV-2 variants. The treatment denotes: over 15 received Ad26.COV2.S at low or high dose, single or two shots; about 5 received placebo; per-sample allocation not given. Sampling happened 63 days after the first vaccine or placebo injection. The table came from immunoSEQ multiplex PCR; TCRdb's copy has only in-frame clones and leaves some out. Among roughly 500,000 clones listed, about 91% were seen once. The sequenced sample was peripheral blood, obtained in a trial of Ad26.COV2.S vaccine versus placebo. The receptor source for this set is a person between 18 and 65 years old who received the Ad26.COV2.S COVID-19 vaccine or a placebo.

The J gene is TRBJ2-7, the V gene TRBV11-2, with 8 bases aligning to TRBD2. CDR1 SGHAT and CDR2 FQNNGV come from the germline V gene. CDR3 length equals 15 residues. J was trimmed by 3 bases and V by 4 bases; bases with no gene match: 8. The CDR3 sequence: CASSSGGAMIYEQYF. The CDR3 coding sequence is TGTGCCAGCAGCTCGGGGGGGGCCATGATCTACGAGCAGTACTTC.

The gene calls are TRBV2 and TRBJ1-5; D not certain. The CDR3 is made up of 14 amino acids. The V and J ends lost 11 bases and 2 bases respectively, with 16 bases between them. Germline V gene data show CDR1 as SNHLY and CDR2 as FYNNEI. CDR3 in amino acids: CARSLDGGNQPQHF. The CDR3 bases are TGTGCCCGGAGCCTGGACGGGGGCAATCAGCCCCAGCATTTT.

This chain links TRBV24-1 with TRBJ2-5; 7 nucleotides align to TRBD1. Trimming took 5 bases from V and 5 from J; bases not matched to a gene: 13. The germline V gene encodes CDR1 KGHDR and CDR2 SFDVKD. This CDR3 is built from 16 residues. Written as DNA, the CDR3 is TGTGCCACCAGTGTACACGGACAGGACCCCAGGGAGACCCAGTACTTC. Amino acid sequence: CATSVHGQDPRETQYF.

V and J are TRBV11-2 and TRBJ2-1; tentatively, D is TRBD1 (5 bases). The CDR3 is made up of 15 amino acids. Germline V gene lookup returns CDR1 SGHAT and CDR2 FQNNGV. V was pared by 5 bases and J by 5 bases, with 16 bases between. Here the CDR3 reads CASSPRSGRDNEQFF. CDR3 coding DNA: TGTGCCAGCAGCCCCCGCTCAGGGCGCGACAATGAGCAGTTCTTC.

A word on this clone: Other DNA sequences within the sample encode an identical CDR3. CDR3 amino acids: CASSISTDTQYF. The CDR3 DNA reads TGTGCCAGCAGCATTAGCACAGATACGCAGTATTTT. The chain is built from TRBV12-3 or TRBV12-4 and TRBJ2-3, with D uncertain. The length of the CDR3 is 12 residues. The ends were cut back, 6 bases at V and 0 bases at J, with 4 bases in the middle.

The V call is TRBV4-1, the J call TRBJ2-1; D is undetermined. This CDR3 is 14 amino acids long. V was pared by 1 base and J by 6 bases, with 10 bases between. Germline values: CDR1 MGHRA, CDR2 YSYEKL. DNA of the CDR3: TGCGCCAGCAGCCAAGGGTTGAGAGGCAATGAGCAGTTCTTC. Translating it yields CASSQGLRGNEQFF.

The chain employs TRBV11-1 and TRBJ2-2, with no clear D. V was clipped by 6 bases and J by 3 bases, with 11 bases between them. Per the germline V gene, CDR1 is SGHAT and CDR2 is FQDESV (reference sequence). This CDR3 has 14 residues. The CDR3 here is CASSRQGYTGELFF. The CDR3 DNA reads TGTGCCAGCAGTCGTCAAGGATACACCGGGGAGCTGTTTTTT.

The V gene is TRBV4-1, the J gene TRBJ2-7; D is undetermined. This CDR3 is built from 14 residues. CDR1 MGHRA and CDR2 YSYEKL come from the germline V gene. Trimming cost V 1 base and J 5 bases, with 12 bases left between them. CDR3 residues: CASSQVGRTHEQYF. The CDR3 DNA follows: TGCGCCAGCAGCCAAGTAGGCAGGACCCACGAGCAGTACTTC.

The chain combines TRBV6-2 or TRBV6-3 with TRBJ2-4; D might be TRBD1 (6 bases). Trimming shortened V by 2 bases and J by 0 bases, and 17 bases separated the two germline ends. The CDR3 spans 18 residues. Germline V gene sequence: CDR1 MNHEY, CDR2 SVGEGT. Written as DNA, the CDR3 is TGTGCCAGCAGTTACCCACAGACGGGACAACTAGCCAAAAACATTCAGTACTTC. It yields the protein CASSYPQTGQLAKNIQYF.

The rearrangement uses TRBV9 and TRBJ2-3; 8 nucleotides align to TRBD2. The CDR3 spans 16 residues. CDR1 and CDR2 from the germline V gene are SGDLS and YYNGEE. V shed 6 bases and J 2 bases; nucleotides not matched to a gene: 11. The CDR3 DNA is TGTGCCAGCACCATTCGGGAGGGGGGCCTCACAGATACGCAGTATTTT. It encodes CASTIREGGLTDTQYF.

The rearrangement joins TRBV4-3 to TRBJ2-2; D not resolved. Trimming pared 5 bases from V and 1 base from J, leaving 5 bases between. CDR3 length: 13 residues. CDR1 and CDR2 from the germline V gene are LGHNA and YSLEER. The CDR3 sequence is CASSEQNTGELFF. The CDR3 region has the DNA TGCGCCAGCAGCGAACAGAACACCGGGGAGCTGTTTTTT.

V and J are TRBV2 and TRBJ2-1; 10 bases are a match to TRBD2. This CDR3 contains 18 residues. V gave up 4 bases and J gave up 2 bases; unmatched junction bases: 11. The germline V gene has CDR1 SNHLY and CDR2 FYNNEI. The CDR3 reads CASSGASGREGAYNEQFF. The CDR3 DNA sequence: TGTGCCAGCAGTGGGGCTAGCGGGAGAGAAGGGGCCTACAATGAGCAGTTCTTC.

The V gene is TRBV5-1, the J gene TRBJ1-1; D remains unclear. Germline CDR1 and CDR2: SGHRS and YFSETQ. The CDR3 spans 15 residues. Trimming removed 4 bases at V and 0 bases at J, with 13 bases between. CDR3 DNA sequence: TGCGCCAGCAGCCCGACCACAGTTATGAACACTGAAGCTTTCTTT. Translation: CASSPTTVMNTEAFF.

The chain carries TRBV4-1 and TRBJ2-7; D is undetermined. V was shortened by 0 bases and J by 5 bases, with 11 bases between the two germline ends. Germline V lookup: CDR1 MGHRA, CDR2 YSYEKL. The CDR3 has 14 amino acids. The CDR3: CASSQEGRTNEQYF. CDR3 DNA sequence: TGCGCCAGCAGCCAAGAGGGCCGAACAAACGAGCAGTACTTC.

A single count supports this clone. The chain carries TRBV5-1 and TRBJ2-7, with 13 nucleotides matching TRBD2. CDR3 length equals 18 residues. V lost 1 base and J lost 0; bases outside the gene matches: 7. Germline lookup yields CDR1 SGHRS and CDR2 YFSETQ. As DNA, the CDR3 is TGCGCCAGCAGCTTGCGCGGGACTAGCGGGGCCTACTCCTACGAGCAGTACGTC. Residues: CASSLRGTSGAYSYEQYV.

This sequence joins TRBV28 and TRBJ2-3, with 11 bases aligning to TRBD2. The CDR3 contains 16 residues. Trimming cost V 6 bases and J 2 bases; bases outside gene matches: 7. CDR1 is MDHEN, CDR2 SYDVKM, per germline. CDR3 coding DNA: TGTGCCAGCAGGGAACTAGCGGGGGTCCTCACAGATACGCAGTATTTT. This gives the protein CASRELAGVLTDTQYF.

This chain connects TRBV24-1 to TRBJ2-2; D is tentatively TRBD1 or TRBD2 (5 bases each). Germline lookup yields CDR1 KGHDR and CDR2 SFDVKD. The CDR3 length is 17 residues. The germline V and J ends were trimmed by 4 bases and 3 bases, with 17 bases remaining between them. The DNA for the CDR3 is TGTGCCACCAGTGACCCATCTGGGGACCGATACACCGGGGAGCTGTTTTTT. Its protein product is CATSDPSGDRYTGELFF.

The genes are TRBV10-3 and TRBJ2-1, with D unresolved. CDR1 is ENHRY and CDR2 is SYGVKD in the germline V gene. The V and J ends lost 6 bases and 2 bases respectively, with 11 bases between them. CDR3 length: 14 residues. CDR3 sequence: CAIRYGQTYNEQFF. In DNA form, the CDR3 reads TGTGCCATCAGATATGGGCAGACCTACAATGAGCAGTTCTTC.

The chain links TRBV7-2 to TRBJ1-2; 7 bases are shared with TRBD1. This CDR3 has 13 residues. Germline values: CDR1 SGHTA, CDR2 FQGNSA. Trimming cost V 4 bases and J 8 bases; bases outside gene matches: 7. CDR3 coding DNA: TGTGCCAGCAGCTCGGACAGGCGGCGGGGCTACACCTTC. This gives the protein CASSSDRRRGYTF.

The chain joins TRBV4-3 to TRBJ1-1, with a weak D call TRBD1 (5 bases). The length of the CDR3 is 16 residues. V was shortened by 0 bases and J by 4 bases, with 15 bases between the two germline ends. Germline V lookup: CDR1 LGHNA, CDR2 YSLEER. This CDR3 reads CASSQDPPQGVTEAFF. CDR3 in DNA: TGCGCCAGCAGCCAAGACCCTCCGCAGGGAGTCACTGAAGCTTTCTTT.

CDR3 protein: CASSFGQGAYNQPQHF. In DNA form, the CDR3 reads TGTGCCAGCAGCTTTGGACAGGGGGCTTACAATCAGCCCCAGCATTTT. The chain carries TRBV7-2 and TRBJ1-5; the match to TRBD1 covers 11 bases. This CDR3 spans 16 amino acids. From germline, CDR1 is SGHTA and CDR2 FQGNSA. J lost 3 bases, V lost 3 bases, and 4 bases had no gene match.

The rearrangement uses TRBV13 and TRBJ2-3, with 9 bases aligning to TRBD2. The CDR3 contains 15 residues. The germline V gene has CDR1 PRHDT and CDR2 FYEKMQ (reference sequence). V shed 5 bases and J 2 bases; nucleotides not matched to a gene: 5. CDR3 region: CASSGERGATDTQYF. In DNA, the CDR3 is TGTGCCAGCAGCGGCGAGCGGGGGGCCACAGATACGCAGTATTTT.

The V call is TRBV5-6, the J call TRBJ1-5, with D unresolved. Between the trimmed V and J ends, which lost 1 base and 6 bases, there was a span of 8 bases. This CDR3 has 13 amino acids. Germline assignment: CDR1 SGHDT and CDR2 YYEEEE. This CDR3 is CASSLWGAQPQHF. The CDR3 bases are TGTGCCAGCAGCTTGTGGGGTGCTCAGCCCCAGCATTTT.

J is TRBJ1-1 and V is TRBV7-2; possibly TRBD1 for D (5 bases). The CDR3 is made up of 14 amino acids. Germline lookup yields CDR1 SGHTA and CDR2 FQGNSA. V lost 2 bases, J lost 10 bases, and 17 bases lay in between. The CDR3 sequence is CASSLNPGLTRAFF. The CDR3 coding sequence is TGTGCCAGCAGCTTAAACCCGGGACTAACCCGAGCTTTCTTT.